The clone carrying this T cell receptor beta chain was seen more than once but under ten times. Its antigen is currently unknown. 60 Vbeta and 13 Jbeta primers were used in PCR. As processed by the authors: A later analysis counted approximately 80 million unique TCR beta chains, about 10 million shared. Repertoires were generated with immunoSEQ multiplex PCR, while TCRdb's copy carries only in-frame clones and drops some. The V and J calls and clone size come from that table; D and trimming were worked out from the DNA. The table lists roughly 150,000 clones, 73% of them singletons. Samples came from healthy bone marrow donors. This CDR3 comprises 13 residues. V gave up 0 bases and J gave up 4 bases, with 7 bases separating them. Germline V gives CDR1 SQVTM, CDR2 ANQGSEA. The sample belongs to a study of cytomegalovirus exposure and HLA in healthy donors. Study in general: Earlier, 150 million to 200 million T cells were analyzed, and fewer than 120 million unique TCR beta sequences were found among them.

Whole-study findings and limits: Later work found most CMV-associated TCR beta chains apparently HLA-restricted.

The chain recombines TRBV29-1 with TRBJ2-4; a possible D gene is TRBD1 (6 bases). The sample taken for sequencing was PBMCs. This TCR was sampled from a woman aged 18-35 years in good health and CMV-seropositive. CDR3 sequence (DNA): TGCAGCGTTGAAGACGACAGGAAAAACATTCAGTACTTC. This encodes CSVEDDRKNIQYF.